The 24 T cell receptor beta chains listed next were all sequenced from one sample in a study of T-cell memory formation after mild COVID-19. One entry per CDR3 protein results from TCRdb running MiXCR on the 5' RACE reads. The sample yields around 370,000 distinct CDR3 sequences, approximately 21% seen once. Sequencing was carried out using PBMCs or a T cell subset sorted from them (not recorded which). These receptors all stem from an adult woman who had mild COVID-19 (a few samples of this study predate the infection). Cell type and time point are not known.

This clonotype was seen many times. The chain uses TRBV5-1 and TRBJ1-1; TRBD1 matches at 7 bases. The CDR3 is 15 amino acids. The V gene end was trimmed by 1 base and the J gene end by 0 bases; junction bases not matched to a gene: 3. In germline, CDR1 is SGHRS, CDR2 YFSETQ. CDR3 coding DNA: TGCGCCAGCAGCTTGAGCAGGGGGATGAACACTGAAGCTTTCTTT. This translates into CASSLSRGMNTEAFF.

In its sample, this clonotype was seen once. The chain has TRBV12-3 or TRBV12-4 and TRBJ1-2; possibly TRBD1 for D (6 bases). The CDR3 length is 14 residues. Trimming took 4 bases from V and 3 from J, leaving 12 bases between them. CDR3 residues: CASSSVGGHYGYTF. CDR3 DNA: TGTGCCAGCAGTTCGGTAGGGGGTCACTATGGCTACACCTTC.

There are a few counts of this clonotype. This sequence joins TRBV2 and TRBJ2-6; a possible D gene is TRBD2 (6 bases). V shed 7 bases and J shed 0 bases, with 13 bases lying between them. This CDR3 comprises 16 residues. Germline CDR1 reads SNHLY; CDR2 reads FYNNEI. Written as DNA, the CDR3 is TGTGCCAGCATAGGAGGGGCCCACTCTGGGGCCAACGTCCTGACTTTC. As protein: CASIGGAHSGANVLTF.

The V and J genes are TRBV3-1 and TRBJ2-7; 12 bases align to TRBD2. J gave up 7 bases and V 0 bases, and 10 bases lay outside the gene matches. The CDR3 spans 17 residues. Germline V gene sequence: CDR1 LGHDT, CDR2 YNNKEL (reference sequence). The CDR3, as DNA: TGTGCCAGCAGCCAAGATCCCCGACTAGCGGGGGCGGAGGAGCAGTACTTC. Amino acids: CASSQDPRLAGAEEQYF.

This chain uses TRBV11-2 with TRBJ2-2; D not certain. CDR1 and CDR2 (germline): SGHAT, FQNNGV. Trimming removed 3 bases from V and 1 base from J, with 9 bases in between. The CDR3 length is 15 residues. Here the CDR3 DNA reads TGTGCCAGCAGCTTTCTGTCTGGGAACACCGGGGAGCTGTTTTTT. It yields the protein CASSFLSGNTGELFF.

The chain uses TRBV6-1 and TRBJ2-7, with D maybe TRBD2 (7 bases). Germline CDR1 and CDR2: MNHNS and SASEGT. V lost 1 base and J lost 4, with 14 bases in between. The CDR3 sequence is 15 residues long. In nucleotides, the CDR3 is TGTGCCAGCAGTGAAGTTTCAGGGGAGGGGTACGAGCAGTACTTC. This codes for CASSEVSGEGYEQYF.

V usage is TRBV4-2 and J usage is TRBJ2-7, with D perhaps TRBD2 (6 bases). V dropped 0 bases and J dropped 0 bases, with 12 bases sitting between them. CDR1 and CDR2 (germline): LGHNA, YNFKEQ. The CDR3 is 16 amino acids. CDR3 nucleotides: TGTGCCAGCAGCCAAGATGCGGGAACGCCCTCCTACGAGCAGTACTTC. Its protein product is CASSQDAGTPSYEQYF.

This chain joins TRBV19 and TRBJ2-7; no reliable D call. The V gene lost 5 bases and the J gene lost 0 bases, with 17 bases spanning the gap. Germline V gene data show CDR1 as LNHDA and CDR2 as SQIVND (reference sequence). The CDR3 is made up of 16 amino acids. The CDR3 loop is CASSARDWYSSYEQYF. The CDR3, as DNA: TGTGCCAGTAGTGCCCGAGACTGGTATAGCTCCTACGAGCAGTACTTC.

This rearrangement joins TRBV7-9 to TRBJ2-1, with 9 bases that match TRBD1. The CDR3 covers 17 residues. V lost 1 base to trimming and J lost 10 bases; unmatched junction nucleotides: 14. CDR1 and CDR2 (germline): SEHNR, FQNEAQ (reference sequence). CDR3: CASSLGTLRDRDNEQFF. As DNA, the CDR3 is TGTGCCAGCAGCTTAGGGACTCTTCGGGACAGGGATAACGAGCAGTTCTTC.

The chain is built from TRBV5-1 and TRBJ2-4; D gene uncertain. Trimming took 0 bases from V and 0 from J, leaving 10 bases between them. The CDR3 is 16 amino acids. The V gene's germline CDR1 is SGHRS and CDR2 YFSETQ. The CDR3 region is CASSLEQPTAKNIQYF. The CDR3 DNA is TGCGCCAGCAGCTTGGAACAGCCTACAGCCAAAAACATTCAGTACTTC.

This chain connects TRBV3-1 to TRBJ2-5; 7 bases line up with TRBD2. The trim removed 5 bases at V and 5 bases at J, leaving 11 bases unmatched. The CDR3 contains 15 residues. From germline, CDR1 is LGHDT and CDR2 YNNKEL (reference sequence). CDR3 residues: CASSYLAGAHETQYF. CDR3 coding DNA: TGTGCCAGCAGCTACCTCGCGGGAGCCCATGAGACCCAGTACTTC.

This clonotype has more than one count but fewer than ten. The J gene is TRBJ2-7, the V gene TRBV6-5; perhaps TRBD1 as D (6 bases). Trimming left V 0 bases short and J 7 bases short, with 13 bases between. CDR1 is MNHEY and CDR2 is SVGAGI in the germline V gene. CDR3 length: 14 residues. The CDR3 sequence: CASSYSVQGWEQYF. Here the CDR3 DNA reads TGTGCCAGCAGTTACTCGGTCCAGGGGTGGGAGCAGTACTTC.

The chain combines TRBV4-2 with TRBJ2-1; 7 positions match TRBD2. J lost 7 bases, V lost 5 bases, and 14 bases had no gene match. The germline V gene has CDR1 LGHNA and CDR2 YNFKEQ. CDR3 length: 16 residues. The CDR3 sequence: CASSARMAGDYNEQFF. The CDR3 DNA sequence: TGTGCCAGCAGCGCCCGGATGGCGGGGGATTATAATGAGCAGTTCTTC.

This chain connects TRBV29-1 to TRBJ2-7; D ambiguous. Trimming shortened V by 6 bases and J by 4 bases, and 13 bases separated the two germline ends. The CDR3 spans 12 residues. Germline CDR1 reads SQVTM; CDR2 reads ANQGSEA. CDR3 in amino acids: CSVTSTQYEQYF. DNA for the CDR3: TGCAGCGTAACGTCGACCCAGTACGAGCAGTACTTC.

The rearrangement uses TRBV7-3 and TRBJ2-5; TRBD2 matches 10 bases. This CDR3 has 15 amino acids. Germline V gene sequence: CDR1 SGHTA, CDR2 FQGTGA. Trimming at V came to 5 bases and at J to 5 bases, leaving 8 bases not matched to a gene. The CDR3 region has the DNA TGTGCCAGCAGCCCGTCTAGCGGGAGATTTGAGACCCAGTACTTC. Protein sequence: CASSPSSGRFETQYF.

The sample holds a few counts of this clonotype. The rearrangement uses TRBV5-1 and TRBJ1-4; D not certain. The CDR3 is made up of 15 amino acids. Trimming shortened V by 0 bases and J by 3 bases, and 9 bases separated the two germline ends. From germline, CDR1 is SGHRS and CDR2 YFSETQ. The DNA for the CDR3 is TGCGCCAGCAGCTTGGCGGTAGGGTCTAATGAAAAACTGTTTTTT. It specifies CASSLAVGSNEKLFF.

This rearrangement joins TRBV7-2 to TRBJ2-7; D is undetermined. The V and J ends lost 1 base and 0 bases respectively, with 7 bases between them. Germline CDR1 SGHTA, CDR2 FQGNSA. The CDR3 length is 14 residues. CDR3 amino acids: CASSLEVNSYEQYF. CDR3 bases: TGTGCCAGCAGCTTAGAGGTCAACTCCTACGAGCAGTACTTC.

Only a few counts were recorded for this clonotype. The rearrangement joins TRBV6-5 to TRBJ1-2, with 9 bases fitting TRBD1. The CDR3 is 14 amino acids. Trimming cost V 8 bases and J 3 bases; bases outside gene matches: 7. Germline V gene data show CDR1 as MNHEY and CDR2 as SVGAGI. CDR3 sequence (DNA): TGTGCCAGCTCCTCCTGGACAGGGGACTATGGCTACACCTTC. Its translation: CASSSWTGDYGYTF.

This clonotype was seen a few times. J is TRBJ1-1 and V is TRBV12-3 or TRBV12-4; possibly TRBD1 for D (6 bases). Trimming removed 1 base at V and 2 bases at J, with 11 bases between. This CDR3 spans 15 amino acids. CDR3 loop: CASSLEGGLNTEAFF. CDR3 in DNA: TGTGCCAGCAGTTTAGAGGGGGGCCTAAACACTGAAGCTTTCTTT.

The chain couples TRBV21-1 to TRBJ1-2; the D call TRBD1 from the table was never checked on the DNA. TRBV21-1 is listed as a pseudogene. The CDR3 totals 17 residues. CDR3 coding DNA: TGTGCCAGCAGCTCCCGGGAGGACACCGGGACTCTCAGTGGCTACACCTTC. Translated, it gives CASSSREDTGTLSGYTF.

V and J are TRBV24-1 and TRBJ2-6, with D possibly being TRBD2 (6 bases). Deletions cut 9 bases from V and 0 bases from J, with 8 bases between. Germline assignment: CDR1 KGHDR and CDR2 SFDVKD. The CDR3 length is 14 residues. Here the CDR3 reads CATGGVSGANVLTF. CDR3 sequence (DNA): TGTGCCACCGGAGGGGTCTCTGGGGCCAACGTCCTGACTTTC.

At least ten counts were recorded for this clonotype. V and J are TRBV28 and TRBJ1-4; 8 bases agree with TRBD1. The CDR3 is 15 residues long. With 3 bases clipped from V and 7 bases from J, the junction kept 7 bases outside the gene matches. Germline V gene lookup returns CDR1 MDHEN and CDR2 SYDVKM. The chain's CDR3 is CASSFPTGASEKLFF. For the CDR3, the DNA is TGTGCCAGCAGTTTCCCGACAGGGGCGAGTGAAAAACTGTTTTTT.

This clonotype was detected a few times. The chain uses TRBV19 and TRBJ2-3; tentative D call: TRBD1 (6 bases). Trimming pared 5 bases from V and 5 bases from J, leaving 11 bases between. Germline CDR1 LNHDA, CDR2 SQIVND (reference sequence). The CDR3 is made up of 13 amino acids. The CDR3 DNA is TGTGCCAGTAGTGCTGAGACAGGAGATACGCAGTATTTT. Protein: CASSAETGDTQYF.

This clonotype was seen a handful of times. The V call is TRBV12-3 or TRBV12-4, the J call TRBJ2-1; the match to TRBD2 covers 13 bases. Trimming removed 6 bases from V and 8 bases from J; junction bases left unmatched: 7. This CDR3 has 15 residues. The DNA for the CDR3 is TGTGCCAGCAGACGTACTAGCGGGAGGGCCCATGAGCAGTTCTTC. This gives the protein CASRRTSGRAHEQFF.